This T cell receptor beta chain was identified during a study of cytomegalovirus exposure and HLA in healthy donors. Points from the study as a whole: Overall, some 160 TCR beta chains were annotated as cytomegalovirus-associated. CMV serostatus alone was available as immune exposure information.

The PCR had 60 Vbeta and 13 Jbeta primers. Profiled with immunoSEQ multiplex PCR; TCRdb holds only in-frame clones, not every one. The sample holds 150,000 to 200,000 clones, around three quarters seen once. A note on this clone: Its antigen is as yet unknown.

In germline, CDR1 is SGHTA, CDR2 FQGTGA. V was clipped by 5 bases and J by 10 bases; unmatched bases: 17. The CDR3 is 16 amino acids. The sequence was collected from a man aged 35 to 55 in good health and CMV-seronegative. This chain connects TRBV7-3 to TRBJ2-1, with TRBD2 identical over 7 bases. Specimen: PBMCs. Here the CDR3 DNA reads TGTGCCAGCAGCCAAACGGGACTAACCTTTGTTCCGGAGCAGTTCTTC. This codes for CASSQTGLTFVPEQFF.